This record covers a single TCR beta chain. The antigen is unknown. Gene names refer to mouse genes. The CDR3 end falls 1 residue outside the read, so it is completed with the germline J gene. The entry originates in a study of tissue T cells after allogeneic stem cell transplantation. Study-level results: Across patients, clones rarely overlapped, yet motif clusters were shared tissue-specifically. Tissue-detected TCR repertoire was only partly captured by blood and spleen T cells.

J gave up 1 base and V 4 bases, and 3 bases lay outside the gene matches. Germline V gene lookup returns CDR1 LGHNA and CDR2 YSYQKL. This CDR3 contains 16 residues. Using immunoSEQ multiplex PCR, the repertoire was profiled, and TCRdb retains in-frame clones only, with some absent. The top ten clones hold roughly 0.59% of a sample with about 48,000 clones, approximately 73% of them seen once. The chain uses TRBV2 and TRBJ2-1; TRBD2 matches at 11 bases. Sequenced material: sorted cells pooled from one or two spleens. The receptor comes from a pool of C57BL/6 mice in good health. The CDR3 DNA, read in part, is TGTGCCAGCAGCCGCCGGGACTGGGGGAACTATGCTGAGCAGTTC. It yields the protein CASSRRDWGNYAEQF. From start to end, the CDR3 is CASSRRDWGNYAEQFF.